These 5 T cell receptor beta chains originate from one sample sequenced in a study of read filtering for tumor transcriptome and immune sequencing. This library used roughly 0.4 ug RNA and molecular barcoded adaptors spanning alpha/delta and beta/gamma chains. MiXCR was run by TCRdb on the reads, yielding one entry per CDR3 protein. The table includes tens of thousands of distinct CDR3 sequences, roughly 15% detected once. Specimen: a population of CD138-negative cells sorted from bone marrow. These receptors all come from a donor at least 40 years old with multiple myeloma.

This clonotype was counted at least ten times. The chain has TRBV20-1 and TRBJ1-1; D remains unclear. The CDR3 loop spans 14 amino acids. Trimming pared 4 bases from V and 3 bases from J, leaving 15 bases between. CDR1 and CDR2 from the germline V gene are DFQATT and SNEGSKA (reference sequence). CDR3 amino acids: CSATNMRKDTEAFF. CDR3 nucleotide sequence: TGCAGTGCTACAAACATGAGAAAGGACACTGAAGCTTTCTTT.

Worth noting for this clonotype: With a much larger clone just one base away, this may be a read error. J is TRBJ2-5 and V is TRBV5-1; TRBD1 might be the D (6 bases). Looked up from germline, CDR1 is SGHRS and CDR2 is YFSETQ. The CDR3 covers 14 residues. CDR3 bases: TGCGCCAGCGGCTTAGGGCCAGGGGAAGAGACCCAGTACTTC. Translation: CASGLGPGEETQYF.

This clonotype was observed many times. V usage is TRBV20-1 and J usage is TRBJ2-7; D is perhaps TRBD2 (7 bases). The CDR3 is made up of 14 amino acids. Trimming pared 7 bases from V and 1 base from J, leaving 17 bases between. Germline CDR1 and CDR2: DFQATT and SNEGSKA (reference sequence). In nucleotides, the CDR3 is TGCAGTGTCCCCTGGGGAGGGGGGTCCTACGAGCAGTACTTC. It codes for CSVPWGGGSYEQYF.

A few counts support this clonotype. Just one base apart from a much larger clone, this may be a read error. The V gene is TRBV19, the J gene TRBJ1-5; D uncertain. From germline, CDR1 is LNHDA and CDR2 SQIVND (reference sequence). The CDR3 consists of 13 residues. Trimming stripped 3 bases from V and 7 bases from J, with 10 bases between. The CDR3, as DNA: TGTGCCAGTAGTATCGTACGGAACCAGCCCCAGCATTTT. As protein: CASSIVRNQPQHF.

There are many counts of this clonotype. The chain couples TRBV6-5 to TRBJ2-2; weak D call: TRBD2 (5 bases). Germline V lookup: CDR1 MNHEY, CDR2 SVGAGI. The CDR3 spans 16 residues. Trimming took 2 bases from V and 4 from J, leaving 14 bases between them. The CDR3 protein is CASSYHLRGFTGELFF. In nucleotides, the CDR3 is TGTGCCAGCAGTTACCACCTTAGAGGGTTCACCGGGGAGCTGTTTTTT.